These 4 T cell receptor beta chains were all obtained from the same sample, sequenced in a study of blood T cell repertoires in COVID-19. Libraries were prepared by immunoSEQ multiplex PCR; TCRdb keeps only in-frame clonotypes and omits some of them. This table has 160,000 or so clones, 84% appearing once. Sequences were obtained from PBMCs or T cells enriched from blood (not recorded which). These receptor sequences come from a man between 45 and 60 years old who had recovered from COVID-19.

The chain combines TRBV7-2 with TRBJ1-1, with D perhaps matching TRBD1 (6 bases). The CDR3 has 15 residues. Germline lookup yields CDR1 SGHTA and CDR2 FQGNSA. V lost 0 bases and J 5 bases, leaving 13 bases between the germline ends. Here the CDR3 reads CASSLANYRGTEAFF. CDR3 DNA sequence: TGTGCCAGCAGCTTAGCGAATTATAGGGGGACTGAAGCTTTCTTT. Variable domain in full (rest from reference TRBV7-2 and TRBJ1-1): GAGVSQSPSNKVTEKGKDVELRCDPISGHTALYWYRQSLGQGLEFLIYFQGNSAPDKSGLPSDRFSAERTGGSVSTLTIQRTQQEDSAVYLCASSLANYRGTEAFFGQGTRLTVV.

In regard to this clone: The sample has other DNA sequences that encode this CDR3 too. The V gene is TRBV3-1 (or the pseudogene TRBV3-2), the J gene TRBJ2-1; D is possibly TRBD2 (5 bases). The CDR3 consists of 13 residues. The germline CDR1 and CDR2 sequences are LGHDT and YNNKEL (reference sequence). The germline V and J ends were trimmed by 1 base and 7 bases, with 8 bases remaining between them. The DNA for the CDR3 is TGTGCCAGCAGCCAAGTCTCGGGAAATGAGCAGTTCTTC. The encoded protein is CASSQVSGNEQFF.

The rearrangement joins TRBV7-6 to TRBJ1-2, with TRBD1 matching over 8 bases. J was trimmed by 0 bases and V by 5 bases; bases with no gene match: 5. CDR3 length: 15 amino acids. The germline V gene has CDR1 SGHVS and CDR2 FNYEAQ. The CDR3: CASSASDRANYGYTF. The DNA of the CDR3 is TGTGCCAGCAGCGCGTCGGACAGGGCTAACTATGGCTACACCTTC.

This clone was detected only a few times. For the CDR3, the DNA is TGTGCCAGCCGATTAGACTTGGGGCACGAGCAGTACTTC. This gives the protein CASRLDLGHEQYF. The chain joins TRBV12-3 or TRBV12-4 to TRBJ2-7; D might be TRBD1 (5 bases). The CDR3 length is 13 residues. V shed 8 bases and J shed 5 bases, with 16 bases lying between them.